Following are 9 T cell receptor beta chains from one sample sequenced in a study of T cell responses to AZD1222 COVID-19 vaccine (dated by TCRdb to the early 2020s). Taken with the paper, the label for time point translates to: baseline before first vaccination. Library preparation used the immunoSEQ multiplex PCR assay. As stored in TCRdb, this immuneACCESS dataset retains in-frame rearrangements with V and J assigned. A fraction of the clones does not appear; measured against another copy, unresolved V genes explain less than half of the discrepancy, and the remainder lacks a known reason. In all, the sample holds some 130,000 clones, and about 90% of those were seen once. The ten largest clonotypes hold about 6% of the sample. This sample comprised peripheral blood, obtained on day 0 of AZD1222 vaccination. These receptors all stem from an adult in good health.

The chain couples TRBV11-2 to TRBJ1-2; D remains ambiguous. Trimming removed 0 bases from V and 6 bases from J, with 11 bases in between. The CDR3 is 14 amino acids. The V gene's germline CDR1 is SGHAT and CDR2 FQNNGV. The CDR3 region is CASSLDRHPHGYTF. CDR3 coding DNA: TGTGCCAGCAGCTTAGATAGGCACCCCCATGGCTACACCTTC.

This sequence joins TRBV29-1 and TRBJ1-5; TRBD1 might be the D (5 bases). Per germline, CDR1 SQVTM and CDR2 ANQGSEA. This CDR3 is built from 12 residues. Deletions cut 5 bases from V and 5 bases from J, with 10 bases between. The CDR3 here is CSVQGGDQPQHF. CDR3 sequence (DNA): TGCAGCGTTCAGGGAGGCGATCAGCCCCAGCATTTT. Supplemented by reference TRBV29-1 and TRBJ1-5, the full variable domain reads SAVISQKPSRDICQRGTSLTIQCQVDSQVTMMFWYRQQPGQSLTLIATANQGSEATYESGFVIDKFPISRPNLTFSTLTVSNMSPEDSSIYLCSVQGGDQPQHFGDGTRLSIL.

Only one count was recorded for this clone. The chain joins TRBV7-2 to TRBJ1-2; D remains unclear. The CDR3 length is 14 residues. Per germline, CDR1 SGHTA and CDR2 FQGNSA. V lost 1 base, J lost 7 bases, and 13 bases lay in between. DNA of the CDR3: TGTGCCAGCAGCTTAGGTTGGACGGCGACTGGCTACACCTTC. Protein: CASSLGWTATGYTF.

This chain uses TRBV18 with TRBJ1-5; D ambiguous. Germline V gene data show CDR1 as KGHSH and CDR2 as LQKENI. The CDR3 has 14 residues. V lost 6 bases to trimming and J lost 2 bases, with 11 bases between them. The CDR3 is CASSGNSGNQPQHF. The CDR3 DNA reads as TGTGCCAGCTCGGGTAATTCTGGCAATCAGCCCCAGCATTTT.

The chain links TRBV7-2 to TRBJ2-1, with 8 bases aligning to TRBD2. Trimming took 8 bases from V and 8 from J; bases not matched to a gene: 11. The CDR3 sequence is 14 residues long. Looked up from germline, CDR1 is SGHTA and CDR2 is FQGNSA. CDR3 in DNA: TGTGCCAGCTCCCCCGGGAGGGCCATTCATGAGCAGTTCTTC. Its translation is CASSPGRAIHEQFF.

The gene calls are TRBV6-1 and TRBJ2-7; the D gene could be TRBD1 or TRBD2 (5 bases each). In germline, CDR1 is MNHNS, CDR2 SASEGT. The CDR3 spans 15 residues. Between the trimmed V and J ends, which lost 3 bases and 2 bases, there was a span of 14 bases. The CDR3 loop reads CASSDRGRKAYEQYF. CDR3 in DNA: TGTGCCAGCAGTGATCGGGGCAGGAAAGCCTACGAGCAGTACTTC.

V usage is TRBV5-1 and J usage is TRBJ2-3; 8 nucleotides agree with TRBD2. The CDR3 sequence is 15 residues long. V trimming: 1 base; J trimming: 6 bases; junction bases outside the gene matches: 7. Germline V lookup: CDR1 SGHRS, CDR2 YFSETQ. CDR3 DNA sequence: TGCGCCAGCAGCTTGCGGGGACTAGACAAGGATACGCAGTATTTT. Translation: CASSLRGLDKDTQYF.

The rearrangement joins TRBV12-3 or TRBV12-4 to TRBJ1-1, with D uncertain. The CDR3 is 10 amino acids. With 7 bases removed from V and 3 bases from J, the gap between germline ends came to 3 bases. The CDR3 sequence: CASIYTEAFF. CDR3 nucleotides: TGTGCCAGCATTTACACTGAAGCTTTCTTT.

The chain links TRBV7-9 to TRBJ2-7; no clear D gene. Germline CDR1 SEHNR, CDR2 FQNEAQ (reference sequence). V was cut by 2 bases and J by 6 bases, with 5 bases left in between. This CDR3 comprises 11 residues. In nucleotides, the CDR3 is TGTGCCAGCAGCTTAAGTGTCGAGCAGTACTTC. Translated, it gives CASSLSVEQYF.